The present T cell receptor (beta chain) was sequenced within a study of blood T cells in healthy people across ages. Looked up from germline, CDR1 is SQVTM and CDR2 is ANQGSEA. This CDR3 region has 13 residues. Trimming pared 4 bases from V and 0 bases from J, leaving 10 bases between. As to this clonotype: Its antigen is as yet unknown.

In terms of origin and age, donors were healthy Caucasian individuals from Russia aged 6 to 90. Primed by a sample-barcoded 5' primer and a J-beta primer mix, a second PCR proceeded for about 6 to 11 cycles. Every single cDNA molecule received a tag from a template-switch adaptor with 12 random nucleotides. TCRdb processed the 5' RACE reads anew with MiXCR; each CDR3 protein has one entry. The data hold roughly 680,000 distinct CDR3 sequences, with about 51% observed a single time. General study results and limits: In the absence of known donor CMV status, changes in expanded clonotypes were possibly confounded.

The receptor was isolated from a woman of 80 years or more in good health. Material: blood. This chain joins TRBV29-1 and TRBJ2-7; D unclear. The CDR3 region is CSVGDDYSYEQYF. CDR3 sequence (DNA): TGCAGCGTTGGAGATGATTACTCCTACGAGCAGTACTTC.